These T cell receptor beta chains were read from a single sample in a study of post-analysis software for immune sequencing data. TCRdb independently ran MiXCR on the PCR reads; one entry per CDR3 protein. This sample yields approximately 660,000 distinct CDR3 sequences, of which about 60% are seen a single time; around 11% belongs to the top ten. The specimen sequenced was blood. The receptors derive from a girl aged 2-9 years with multiple sclerosis. CDR3s include the opening cysteine and the closing phenylalanine or tryptophan.

J gene	V gene	CDR3 protein
TRBJ2-4	TRBV7-2	CASSLARGKVENIQYF
TRBJ2-1	TRBV7-6	CASSLVQGALWEQFF
TRBJ2-7	TRBV6-2/TRBV6-3	CASRPSLTYEQYF
-	TRBV5-1	CASSLWGRQGSHYEQYF
TRBJ2-3	TRBV10-3	CAIRTDSTDTQYF
TRBJ1-1	TRBV24-1	CATSAGGKNTEAFF
TRBJ1-1	TRBV5-1	CASSLAQRQGGHGGDTEAFF
TRBJ2-3	TRBV6-5	CASSYSGLAGVTDTQYF
TRBJ1-1	TRBV6-6	CASTTTGDGNTEAFF
TRBJ1-2	TRBV12-3/TRBV12-4	CASSDRGLYGYTF
TRBJ2-2	TRBV12-3/TRBV12-4	CASSLGGGAGTGELFF
TRBJ2-5	TRBV7-2	CASSLARSYRETQYF
TRBJ2-3	TRBV10-3	CAISESTGAGSTDTQYF
TRBJ2-3	TRBV7-6	CASTIGLAGARADTQYF
TRBJ2-7	TRBV28	CASSSRVPYEQYF
TRBJ2-1	TRBV20-1	CSASRGGDGYNEQFF
TRBJ2-2	TRBV11-2	CASSHLDRGRPGELFF
TRBJ2-5	TRBV7-3	CASSFDIGETQYF
TRBJ2-5	TRBV7-2	CASSSPWDRAEETQYF
TRBJ2-5	TRBV20-1	CSARWGAEGETQYF
TRBJ2-1	TRBV12-3/TRBV12-4	CAGGPLAGGNNEQFF
TRBJ1-1	TRBV24-1	CATKRTRTENTEAFF
TRBJ2-1	TRBV11-1	CASSLTPRYYNEQFF
TRBJ2-5	TRBV3-1	CASLTGETQYF
TRBJ1-5	TRBV12-3/TRBV12-4	CASTLKGGQASYLNQPQHF
TRBJ2-3	TRBV29-1	CSVENSGNTDTQYF
TRBJ1-2	TRBV20-1	CSALQGVKDGYTF
TRBJ1-1	TRBV12-3/TRBV12-4	CASSLMDNTEAFF
TRBJ1-2	TRBV27	CASSRTGNYGYTF
TRBJ2-7	TRBV6-5	CASSLLAGAGYEQYF
TRBJ2-3	TRBV12-3/TRBV12-4	CASSLAASGSLSTDTQYF
TRBJ1-6	TRBV5-1	CASSPDPDNALHF